The 3 T cell receptor beta chains presented below share a single source sample, sequenced in a study of blood T cell repertoires in COVID-19. Sequencing was performed with immunoSEQ multiplex PCR; in TCRdb, only in-frame clones are kept and a portion is missing. The sample has about 110,000 clones, more than 80% seen once. Sequences were obtained from peripheral blood. These receptors all stem from a human donor in a cohort sampled during active COVID-19.

The rearrangement uses TRBV3-1 (or the pseudogene TRBV3-2) and TRBJ2-3, with a weak D call TRBD2 (6 bases). Per the germline V gene, CDR1 is LGHDT and CDR2 is YNNKEL (reference sequence). Trimming stripped 11 bases from V and 5 bases from J, with 20 bases between. This CDR3 has 14 amino acids. The CDR3 is CAVRRLASIDTQYF. CDR3 DNA: TGTGCCGTACGGAGGCTAGCGAGTATAGATACGCAGTATTTT.

The chain links TRBV19 to TRBJ1-1; D is possibly TRBD1 (6 bases). The CDR3 has 19 amino acids. The V gene lost 3 bases and the J gene lost 1 base, with 24 bases spanning the gap. The V gene's germline CDR1 is LNHDA and CDR2 SQIVND (reference sequence). CDR3 nucleotides: TGTGCCAGTAGTATCCAGAGTGGGGGCCGCCAGAAATCGAACACTGAAGCTTTCTTT. It codes for CASSIQSGGRQKSNTEAFF.

This clone was seen once. The chain has TRBV7-2 and TRBJ1-2; 8 bases match TRBD1. Unmatched junction bases numbered 4, after V lost 4 bases and J lost 3 bases. Germline V gene lookup returns CDR1 SGHTA and CDR2 FQGNSA. The CDR3 contains 14 residues. The CDR3 bases are TGTGCCAGCAGCTACTTGACAGGGGACTATGGCTACACCTTC. Translated: CASSYLTGDYGYTF.